This TCR beta chain was identified during a study of shared clonotypes between healthy human individuals. Study-wide points: A reduction in generation probabilities was seen for non-shared clonotypes relative to those shared by all four donors. In this cohort, only blood was sampled, and tissue repertoires likely differ.

Of note for this clone: Its specificity is unknown. Other DNA sequences in the same sample also yield this CDR3.

Clones were read by immunoSEQ multiplex PCR, and TCRdb kept only the in-frame ones, dropping some. Among fewer than 2.5 million clones listed, 93% were seen once. Trimming cost V 3 bases and J 4 bases; bases outside gene matches: 2. This CDR3 comprises 14 residues. From germline, CDR1 is MDHEN and CDR2 SYDVKM. V and J are TRBV28 and TRBJ1-2; 10 nucleotides agree with TRBD1. The TCR comes from a man aged 18 to 30 in good health. Some clones in this sample may be carry-over from other donors' samples. The sequencing input was naive CD4+ T cells from PBMCs. Subset given: CD45RA+ positively selected. The CDR3 spells CASSFRTGGYGYTF. For the CDR3, the DNA is TGTGCCAGCAGTTTCAGGACAGGGGGCTATGGCTACACCTTC.